This TCR beta chain was sequenced for a study of PD-1 blockade in classical Hodgkin lymphoma (dated by TCRdb to about 2020). General notes on the study: Nivolumab dosing was 3 mg/kg intravenously every 2 weeks, continuing until either disease progression or unacceptable toxicity. The study used TCR beta sequencing and CyTOF to define a peripheral blood immune signature of response to PD-1 blockade in classical Hodgkin lymphoma.

The CDR3 starts with the cysteine, ends with the phenylalanine, and has 16 residues. Solely the CDR3 DNA is kept, with 48 bases framed from the first base. Via the germline V gene, CDR1 is SGHDT and CDR2 YYEEEE. Trimming removed 4 bases from V and 0 bases from J, leaving 14 bases between the germline ends. The research as a whole found: Baseline TCR diversity was reported to be lower in newly diagnosed patients than in healthy donors, and even lower in relapsed/refractory patients. Only a single clinical trial cohort was studied, and what caused the repertoire differences, possibly disease activity or prior therapy, remained undefined. Lower diversity was seen in patients whose nivolumab began less than 1 year after ASCT, and these patients were left out of later analyses so that immune reconstitution would not confound the results. A significant rise by C4D1 was seen in CD4+ but not CD8+ TCR diversity (p=0.0027 vs p=0.16), with the rise being most apparent in complete responders (p=0.02). Trial patients achieving complete response had baseline diversity similar to newly diagnosed patients, whereas partial responders and progressors had significantly lower diversity.

With respect to this clone: The target of this receptor is not known. Qualities for individual bases were not recorded, and no much larger clone is one base off.

This specimen's time point label, interpreted: cycle 4 day 1 (C4D1), after 6 weeks of nivolumab. All trial patients had relapsed after autologous stem cell transplantation, with cohorts A, B and C differing in prior brentuximab vedotin exposure. CD4+ T cells were purified from thawed PBMCs by magnetic negative selection with a Miltenyi CD4+ T cell isolation kit. A total of roughly 57 patients with relapsed/refractory classical Hodgkin lymphoma made up the trial cohort, and each patient's best overall response was complete response, partial response or progressive disease. In the multi-cohort phase II CheckMate 205 trial, trial patients received single-agent nivolumab. An independent review committee assessed best overall response by applying the 2007 International Working Group response criteria. PBMCs from the trial were collected at three points: immediately before nivolumab initiation (C1D1), and during therapy at cycle 2 day 1 and cycle 4 day 1. Peripheral blood was collected in 8 mL Vacutainer Cell Preparation Tubes, from which PBMCs were isolated by centrifugation and then cryopreserved. Purified CD4+ and CD8+ fractions were generated only in cases for which an additional PBMC sample was available. Magnetically labelled cells were removed on LS columns in a quadroMACS separator, and the flow-through was collected as the purified fraction.

The Qiagen DNeasy kit was used to extract genomic DNA both from unsorted PBMCs and from the negatively selected CD4+ and CD8+ fractions. TCR beta CDR3 regions were subjected to amplification by immunoSEQ multiplex PCR with primers that anneal to V and J segments. Amplification bias was minimized using a synthetic immune receptor repertoire, and residual bias was removed computationally after sequencing. In the source study's methods: Repertoire diversity was quantified as the Shannon entropy index using custom Python scripts. Unsorted, CD4+ and CD8+ repertoires were examined separately, except in combined analyses, for which CD4+ and CD8+ sequences were merged in silico. Clonal expansion was defined as at least a 2-fold frequency increase after treatment relative to C1D1, with a pseudocount of 0.5 for undetected baseline clones. Clones with 0 or 1 copy at C1D1 were classified as singleton clones, and clones with 2 or more copies were classified as non-singleton clones. Clones expanded in unsorted samples were assigned a CD4+, CD8+ or unknown annotation through matching of protein sequences in sorted samples from the same patient. Wilcoxon tests were applied to paired samples to test diversity changes from C1D1 to C4D1. TCRdb retrieved this table from immuneACCESS and kept in-frame rearrangements only. Not all clones are present; in checked studies, unresolved V genes account for under half, and no reason is known for the remainder. D and trimming come from the DNA, and the V and J calls and clone size come from that table. This sample lists about 30,000 clones; around 80% were detected once. The ten most abundant clones make up over 0.6% of the sample.

The TCR sequence derives from a human donor with classical Hodgkin lymphoma. The sample was CD4+ T cells from blood, taken before the fourth cycle of nivolumab. The chain employs TRBV5-6 and TRBJ2-4; a tentative D match to TRBD1 spans 5 bases. The DNA sequence is given as TGTGCCAGCAGCCCCGACAGAAACCTAGCCAAAAACATTCAGTACTTC. Its protein product is CASSPDRNLAKNIQYF.